These 26 T cell receptor beta chains share one sample of origin, sequenced in a study of blood T cell repertoires in COVID-19. Clones were read by immunoSEQ multiplex PCR, and TCRdb kept only the in-frame ones, dropping some. In the table there are roughly 130,000 clones, around three quarters of which are singletons. Sequenced input: peripheral blood. These TCRs come from a man between 60 and 75 years old with active or convalescent COVID-19.

The chain uses TRBV28 and TRBJ2-1; TRBD2 matches at 8 bases. V was clipped by 5 bases and J by 10 bases; unmatched bases: 19. Germline CDR1 and CDR2: MDHEN and SYDVKM. This CDR3 has 17 residues. This CDR3 reads CASSLPGGTWLTGEQFF. In nucleotides, the CDR3 is TGTGCCAGCAGTCTCCCGGGGGGGACCTGGCTGACGGGGGAGCAGTTCTTC. Variable domain in full (rest from reference TRBV28 and TRBJ2-1): DVKVTQSSRYLVKRTGEKVFLECVQDMDHENMFWYRQDPGLGLRLIYFSYDVKMKEKGDIPEGYSVSREKKERFSLILESASTNQTSMYLCASSLPGGTWLTGEQFFGPGTRLTVL.

The sample holds one count of this clone. The V call is TRBV7-9, the J call TRBJ1-2; TRBD1 might be the D (6 bases). V was clipped by 1 base and J by 8 bases, with 11 bases between them. This CDR3 has 13 amino acids. Germline V gene data show CDR1 as SEHNR and CDR2 as FQNEAQ (reference sequence). CDR3 region: CASSLDRDKGYTF. The CDR3 nucleotides are TGTGCCAGCAGCTTAGACAGGGATAAGGGCTACACCTTC.

The rearrangement uses TRBV6-4 and TRBJ2-5; TRBD2 might be the D (5 bases). The CDR3 contains 17 residues. The germline V gene has CDR1 MRHNA and CDR2 SNTAGT. V lost 3 bases to trimming and J lost 2 bases, with 19 bases between them. This CDR3 is CASSEGWWTLWQETQYF. DNA for the CDR3: TGTGCCAGCAGTGAGGGCTGGTGGACTCTTTGGCAAGAGACCCAGTACTTC.

The genes are TRBV12-5 and TRBJ2-3; 8 bases align to TRBD2. CDR3 length: 14 residues. The V gene's germline CDR1 is LGHNT and CDR2 FRNRAP. With V trimmed by 1 base and J by 5 bases, 2 bases remained unmatched. The CDR3 protein is CASGLGSGRDTQYF. For the CDR3, the DNA is TGTGCTAGTGGTTTGGGCAGCGGGAGAGATACGCAGTATTTT.

J is TRBJ1-2 and V is TRBV4-2; 7 bases line up with TRBD1. In germline, CDR1 is LGHNA, CDR2 YNFKEQ. There are 18 residues in the CDR3. The V and J ends lost 4 bases and 3 bases, in that order; junction bases with no gene match: 17. The CDR3 spells CASSRLRQGSYWDYGYTF. CDR3 nucleotide sequence: TGTGCCAGCAGCCGTTTAAGACAGGGTTCCTATTGGGACTATGGCTACACCTTC.

The V and J genes are TRBV18 and TRBJ2-7; maybe TRBD1 (6 bases). Germline CDR1 reads KGHSH; CDR2 reads LQKENI. CDR3 size: 14 residues. V dropped 3 bases and J dropped 0 bases, with 9 bases sitting between them. CDR3: CASSPGQSSYEQYF. CDR3 in DNA: TGTGCCAGCTCACCCGGACAGAGCTCCTACGAGCAGTACTTC.

In its sample, this clone was seen once. V is TRBV2 and J is TRBJ1-4, with TRBD1 identical over 10 bases. Germline V gene data show CDR1 as SNHLY and CDR2 as FYNNEI. V shed 3 bases, J shed 10 bases, and the junction held 2 bases outside the gene matches. This CDR3 is 13 amino acids long. CDR3 sequence (DNA): TGTGCCAGCAGTGAGGGGACAGGGGTAAAACTGTTTTTT. Its protein is CASSEGTGVKLFF.

The chain has TRBV7-7 and TRBJ2-7; 7 nucleotides align to TRBD1. The CDR3 is made up of 18 amino acids. Losses at the gene ends were 7 bases for V and 3 bases for J; bases not matched to a gene: 21. CDR1 SSHAT and CDR2 FNYEAQ come from the germline V gene (reference sequence). CDR3 residues: CASIKGEGKTGIGYEQYF. The CDR3 coding sequence is TGTGCCAGCATAAAGGGTGAGGGGAAGACAGGGATCGGCTACGAGCAGTACTTC.

This chain uses TRBV18 with TRBJ2-7, with D unclear. From germline, CDR1 is KGHSH and CDR2 LQKENI. The CDR3 length is 17 residues. V gave up 2 bases and J gave up 2 bases, with 19 bases separating them. CDR3 DNA sequence: TGTGCCAGCTCACCATCCTCCGGTCCCCTCAACCCCTACGAGCAGTACTTC. It specifies CASSPSSGPLNPYEQYF.

The CDR3 sequence is CASAGTSSYNEQFF. As DNA, the CDR3 is TGCGCCAGCGCCGGGACTAGCAGTTACAATGAGCAGTTCTTC. This rearrangement joins TRBV5-1 to TRBJ2-1, with 9 positions matching TRBD2. Trimming cost V 7 bases and J 4 bases; bases outside gene matches: 6. Germline V lookup: CDR1 SGHRS, CDR2 YFSETQ. The CDR3 covers 14 residues.

The rearrangement joins TRBV20-1 to TRBJ2-1; 7 nucleotides match TRBD2. With V trimmed by 8 bases and J by 9 bases, 7 bases remained unmatched. In germline, CDR1 is DFQATT, CDR2 SNEGSKA (reference sequence). The CDR3 totals 11 residues. For the CDR3, the DNA is TGCAGTCCCGGGAGGTACGGTGAGCAGTTCTTC. This codes for CSPGRYGEQFF.

J is TRBJ2-6 and V is TRBV27; tentative D call: TRBD2 (5 bases). This CDR3 contains 13 residues. Germline CDR1 MNHEY, CDR2 SMNVEV (reference sequence). Trimming pared 9 bases from V and 2 bases from J, leaving 8 bases between. CDR3 DNA: TGTGCCAGTAGGGAGACTGGGGCCAACGTCCTGACTTTC. Its translation is CASRETGANVLTF.

This clone was observed a single time. V usage is TRBV29-1 and J usage is TRBJ2-5; D is perhaps TRBD1 (5 bases). The CDR3 is 13 amino acids. Deletions cut 0 bases from V and 5 bases from J, with 10 bases between. CDR1 SQVTM and CDR2 ANQGSEA come from the germline V gene. The CDR3 region has the DNA TGCAGCGTTGAAGATCAGGGTTGGGAGACCCAGTACTTC. Translating gives CSVEDQGWETQYF.

V and J are TRBV10-3 and TRBJ1-2; D gene uncertain. The length of the CDR3 is 13 residues. Trimming cost V 2 bases and J 4 bases, with 8 bases left between them. Germline lookup yields CDR1 ENHRY and CDR2 SYGVKD. In nucleotides, the CDR3 is TGTGCCATCAGTGAGGTAGAGGGCTATGGCTACACCTTC. Translating gives CAISEVEGYGYTF.

The chain employs TRBV24-1 and TRBJ2-1; D not certain. Per the germline V gene, CDR1 is KGHDR and CDR2 is SFDVKD. V shed 4 bases and J shed 3 bases, with 9 bases lying between them. The CDR3 sequence is 14 residues long. The CDR3, as DNA: TGTGCCACCAGTGACAAGCAATACTACAATGAGCAGTTCTTC. As protein: CATSDKQYYNEQFF.

The chain combines TRBV6-5 with TRBJ2-7; 9 bases agree with TRBD2. CDR1 is MNHEY and CDR2 is SVGAGI in the germline V gene. The J segment lost 2 bases and the V segment lost 4 bases, leaving 6 bases of the junction unmatched. CDR3 size: 15 residues. The CDR3 is CASSSPAGGTYEQYF. The CDR3 DNA is TGTGCCAGCAGTTCCCCAGCGGGAGGCACCTACGAGCAGTACTTC.

CDR3 sequence: CASSTWSGRATDTQYF. DNA for the CDR3: TGTGCCAGTAGTACCTGGAGCGGGAGGGCAACAGATACGCAGTATTTT. The V and J genes are TRBV19 and TRBJ2-3, with 10 bases that match TRBD2. J gave up 3 bases and V 4 bases, and 7 bases lay outside the gene matches. Germline V gene lookup returns CDR1 LNHDA and CDR2 SQIVND (reference sequence). The CDR3 loop spans 16 amino acids.

The chain couples TRBV2 to TRBJ2-3; 8 bases are shared with TRBD2. The trim removed 8 bases at V and 1 base at J, leaving 8 bases unmatched. CDR3 length equals 15 residues. Germline values: CDR1 SNHLY, CDR2 FYNNEI. CDR3 nucleotides: TGTGCCAGCTCAGGCCCGGGAGGGCGCACAGATACGCAGTATTTT. Its protein product is CASSGPGGRTDTQYF.

This chain connects TRBV10-3 to TRBJ2-5; 8 nucleotides agree with TRBD1. Germline CDR1 and CDR2: ENHRY and SYGVKD. Trimming took 9 bases from V and 2 from J; bases not matched to a gene: 8. The CDR3 consists of 14 residues. CDR3 nucleotide sequence: TGTGCCATATGCCGGACAGGGAATCAAGAGACCCAGTACTTC. It is translated as CAICRTGNQETQYF.

The V gene is TRBV9, the J gene TRBJ2-2, with 8 bases matching TRBD2. The CDR3 runs 14 residues. Germline assignment: CDR1 SGDLS and CDR2 YYNGEE. V gave up 3 bases and J gave up 7 bases; unmatched junction bases: 5. The CDR3 spells CASSDLAGIGELFF. CDR3 sequence (DNA): TGTGCCAGCAGCGATCTAGCGGGTATCGGGGAGCTGTTTTTT.

The chain couples TRBV15 to TRBJ2-7; TRBD1 agrees at 12 bases. Germline-derived CDR1 and CDR2 are LNHNV and YYDKDF (reference sequence). The CDR3 is made up of 18 amino acids. Trimming took 6 bases from V and 4 from J; bases not matched to a gene: 16. CDR3 region: CATRGAPGQGAVGYEQYF. The CDR3 nucleotides are TGTGCCACCAGAGGGGCCCCGGGACAGGGGGCTGTCGGATACGAGCAGTACTTC.

The V call is TRBV27, the J call TRBJ2-1; D is possibly TRBD1 (6 bases). Germline V CDR1 and CDR2: MNHEY, SMNVEV (reference sequence). The CDR3 consists of 14 residues. Trimming removed 5 bases from V and 8 bases from J, with 16 bases in between. The CDR3 region has the DNA TGTGCCAGCAGTCCCGGACAGACCCTCGATGAGCAGTTCTTC. It yields the protein CASSPGQTLDEQFF.

J is TRBJ2-3 and V is TRBV7-2, with a weak D call TRBD1 (5 bases). The V and J ends lost 1 base and 1 base respectively, with 12 bases between them. CDR1 SGHTA and CDR2 FQGNSA come from the germline V gene. There are 16 residues in the CDR3. The CDR3 protein is CASSLDSGQGTDTQYF. As DNA, the CDR3 is TGTGCCAGCAGCTTAGATTCAGGGCAAGGCACAGATACGCAGTATTTT.

The V and J genes are TRBV12-3 or TRBV12-4 and TRBJ1-1; 10 bases match TRBD1. V shed 6 bases, J shed 12 bases, and the junction held 4 bases outside the gene matches. The CDR3 loop spans 11 amino acids. CDR3 in amino acids: CASSDRGLTFF. CDR3 nucleotides: TGTGCCAGCAGCGACAGGGGGCTCACTTTCTTT.

The chain is built from TRBV6-6 and TRBJ1-6, with 8 bases identical to TRBD1. Germline-derived CDR1 and CDR2 are MNHNY and SVGAGI (reference sequence). This CDR3 has 14 residues. The junction had 5 bases not matched to a gene; V was cut back by 6 bases and J by 7 bases. As DNA, the CDR3 is TGTGCCAGCAGCCAGGGGGCAGGCAATTCACCCCTCCACTTT. Translating it yields CASSQGAGNSPLHF.

The chain uses TRBV2 and TRBJ1-2; no clear D. The germline V and J ends were trimmed by 8 bases and 5 bases, with 15 bases remaining between them. Germline V gene lookup returns CDR1 SNHLY and CDR2 FYNNEI. The CDR3 is made up of 13 amino acids. The CDR3, as DNA: TGTGCCAGCCTAGCGGGTACGGGGTATGGCTACACCTTC. It is translated as CASLAGTGYGYTF. Filled out from reference TRBV2 and TRBJ1-2, the complete variable domain reads EPEVTQTPSHQVTQMGQEVILRCVPISNHLYFYWYRQILGQKVEFLVSFYNNEISEKSEIFDDQFSVERPDGSNFTLKIRSTKLEDSAMYFCASLAGTGYGYTFGSGTRLTVV.